The 28 T cell receptor beta chains reported below all come from one sample, sequenced in a study of blood T cells in healthy people across ages. A sample-barcoded 5' primer and a J-beta primer mix were used in a second PCR of about 7 to 12 cycles. TCRdb processed the 5' RACE reads anew with MiXCR; each CDR3 protein has one entry. Here the sample spans about 730,000 distinct CDR3 sequences, roughly two fifths being singletons. The sequencing sample was made of blood. These receptors originate from a woman in her sixties in good health.

This clonotype was counted a few times. The CDR3 spells CASSFSDLGAETQYF. The CDR3 DNA follows: TGTGCCAGCAGCTTTTCGGACCTAGGGGCAGAGACCCAGTACTTC. The chain joins TRBV7-2 to TRBJ2-5, with a possible D match to TRBD1 (5 bases). The CDR3 totals 15 residues. Germline CDR1 and CDR2: SGHTA and FQGNSA. V lost 3 bases and J lost 4, with 15 bases in between.

V usage is TRBV5-1 and J usage is TRBJ2-1; perhaps TRBD2 as D (5 bases). CDR1 is SGHRS, CDR2 YFSETQ, per germline. V was pared by 4 bases and J by 4 bases, with 12 bases between. The CDR3 consists of 14 residues. The CDR3 protein is CASSILELYNEQFF. CDR3 bases: TGCGCCAGCAGCATACTAGAGCTATACAATGAGCAGTTCTTC.

This clonotype was seen only a few times. The genes are TRBV20-1 and TRBJ2-3, with D possibly TRBD2 on 5 matching bases. CDR1 is DFQATT, CDR2 SNEGSKA, per germline (reference sequence). The CDR3 is made up of 15 amino acids. V was shortened by 3 bases and J by 0 bases, with 13 bases between the two germline ends. CDR3 bases: TGCAGTGCTAGTCGAGGGTCCGTGAGCACAGATACGCAGTATTTT. Encoded protein: CSASRGSVSTDTQYF.

The rearrangement uses TRBV20-1 and TRBJ2-7; 10 nucleotides match TRBD2. CDR3 length: 17 amino acids. The J segment lost 1 base and the V segment lost 4 bases, leaving 13 bases of the junction unmatched. The germline CDR1 and CDR2 sequences are DFQATT and SNEGSKA (reference sequence). The DNA of the CDR3 is TGCAGTGCTACCCACAGCGGGGGGGAATTGCAATCCTACGAGCAGTACTTC. Protein product: CSATHSGGELQSYEQYF.

The rearrangement uses TRBV18 and TRBJ1-1; a possible D gene is TRBD1 (6 bases). Germline-derived CDR1 and CDR2 are KGHSH and LQKENI. V lost 4 bases and J 7 bases, leaving 16 bases between the germline ends. The CDR3 consists of 14 residues. This CDR3 is CASSLRQADSEAFF. The CDR3 coding sequence is TGTGCCAGCTCACTGCGACAGGCCGACAGTGAAGCTTTCTTT.

The chain uses TRBV11-2 and TRBJ2-1; D uncertain. Trimming cost V 2 bases and J 7 bases, with 6 bases left between them. Germline V CDR1 and CDR2: SGHAT, FQNNGV. The CDR3 runs 12 residues. The CDR3 spells CASSLIENEQFF. The CDR3 DNA reads TGTGCCAGCAGCTTAATCGAGAATGAGCAGTTCTTC.

This clonotype turned up a few times. This chain connects TRBV29-1 to TRBJ2-5; D may correspond to TRBD1 or TRBD2 (7 bases each). The better agreement between TRBJ2-7 and the DNA end casts doubt on the J call. Germline V gives CDR1 SQVTM, CDR2 ANQGSEA. This CDR3 spans 13 amino acids. In DNA form, the CDR3 reads TGCAGCGTTCTACCAACAGGGGAGGGCGAGCAGTACTTC. Protein sequence: CSVLPTGEGEQYF.

The rearrangement links TRBV20-1 to TRBJ2-3; TRBD1 aligns across 10 bases. There are 14 residues in the CDR3. V lost 5 bases, J lost 6 bases, and 8 bases stayed unmatched. Germline V gives CDR1 DFQATT, CDR2 SNEGSKA (reference sequence). CDR3 loop: CSALRGQGKDTQYF. CDR3 nucleotides: TGCAGTGCTCTTAGGGGACAGGGGAAGGATACGCAGTATTTT.

Many counts were recorded for this clonotype. The chain employs TRBV6-2 or TRBV6-3 and TRBJ2-6; D call uncertain. There are 15 residues in the CDR3. V lost 6 bases to trimming and J lost 0 bases, with 9 bases between them. Germline lookup yields CDR1 MNHEY and CDR2 SVGEGT. The CDR3 DNA is TGTGCCAGCAGCCACGGGTCCTCTGGGGCCAACGTCCTGACTTTC. Residues: CASSHGSSGANVLTF.

The chain recombines TRBV12-3 or TRBV12-4 with TRBJ2-1, with TRBD2 matching over 10 bases. The CDR3 consists of 17 residues. Trimming removed 5 bases from V and 7 bases from J; junction bases left unmatched: 14. The CDR3 is CASSPRRGLAWINEQFF. The DNA of the CDR3 is TGTGCCAGCAGTCCCAGAAGGGGACTAGCGTGGATTAATGAGCAGTTCTTC.

Regarding this clonotype: This may be a read error, as it is one base from a much larger clone. CDR3 region: CASSQDRDRRNIQYF. Here the CDR3 DNA reads TGTGCCAGCAGCCAAGACCGGGACAGAAGAAACATTCAGTACTTC. The V and J genes are TRBV4-2 and TRBJ2-4; 7 nucleotides match TRBD1. The CDR3 extends over 15 amino acids. J gave up 6 bases and V 0 bases, and 5 bases lay outside the gene matches. CDR1 is LGHNA, CDR2 YNFKEQ, per germline.

This clonotype occurred a few times. This chain joins TRBV28 and TRBJ1-2; maybe TRBD1 (6 bases). The CDR3 covers 18 residues. V lost 2 bases and J 4 bases, leaving 23 bases between the germline ends. Germline V gene data show CDR1 as MDHEN and CDR2 as SYDVKM. The CDR3 reads CASSLTPVWGGGVYGYTF. The CDR3 bases are TGTGCCAGCAGTTTAACACCCGTCTGGGGAGGGGGTGTCTATGGCTACACCTTC.

This clonotype has a handful of counts. V and J are TRBV3-1 and TRBJ2-1; possible D gene TRBD2, 5 bases. Germline V lookup: CDR1 LGHDT, CDR2 YNNKEL (reference sequence). Trimming stripped 7 bases from V and 5 bases from J, with 9 bases between. The CDR3 has 12 amino acids. CDR3 sequence reads: CASKTGNNEQFF. As DNA, the CDR3 is TGTGCCAGCAAGACGGGGAACAATGAGCAGTTCTTC.

The chain links TRBV20-1 to TRBJ2-7, with a weak D call TRBD2 (5 bases). The CDR3 has 12 residues. Germline assignment: CDR1 DFQATT and CDR2 SNEGSKA (reference sequence). Trimming removed 3 bases from V and 2 bases from J, with 8 bases in between. DNA for the CDR3: TGCAGTGCTAGGGACGGGACCTACGAGCAGTACTTC. Amino acids: CSARDGTYEQYF.

This clonotype showed up many times. The V call is TRBV7-2, the J call TRBJ2-7; 7 bases are a match to TRBD2. The CDR3 spans 15 residues. V dropped 4 bases and J dropped 0; count of bases not matched to a gene: 6. Per germline, CDR1 SGHTA and CDR2 FQGNSA. CDR3 nucleotides: TGTGCCAGCAGCTCCGGGACTACTCTCTCCTACGAGCAGTACTTC. Amino acids: CASSSGTTLSYEQYF. Together with reference TRBV7-2 and TRBJ2-7, the CDR3 gives the full variable domain: GAGVSQSPSNKVTEKGKDVELRCDPISGHTALYWYRQSLGQGLEFLIYFQGNSAPDKSGLPSDRFSAERTGGSVSTLTIQRTQQEDSAVYLCASSSGTTLSYEQYFGPGTRLTVT.

A few counts support this clonotype. The chain uses TRBV2 and TRBJ2-1; 12 nucleotides line up with TRBD2. Losses at the gene ends were 2 bases for V and 9 bases for J; bases not matched to a gene: 5. Germline V lookup: CDR1 SNHLY, CDR2 FYNNEI. This CDR3 contains 15 residues. The CDR3 DNA reads as TGTGCCAGCAGTGAAAGGGCTAGCGGGAGGGGTGAGCAGTTCTTC. This gives the protein CASSERASGRGEQFF.

This clonotype has at least ten counts. The chain links TRBV12-3 or TRBV12-4 to TRBJ2-4, with a tentative D call TRBD1 (6 bases). The CDR3 totals 13 residues. Trimming removed 6 bases from V and 7 bases from J, with 13 bases in between. The CDR3 region has the DNA TGTGCCAGCAGGCGGACAGAGACGAACATTCAGTACTTC. This codes for CASRRTETNIQYF.

V and J are TRBV19 and TRBJ2-1; perhaps TRBD2 as D (6 bases). The germline CDR1 and CDR2 sequences are LNHDA and SQIVND (reference sequence). The CDR3 length is 15 residues. V lost 6 bases to trimming and J lost 0 bases, with 12 bases between them. CDR3 sequence reads: CASSPGESSYNEQFF. CDR3 bases: TGTGCCAGTAGCCCGGGGGAGAGCTCCTACAATGAGCAGTTCTTC.

The J gene is TRBJ2-5, the V gene TRBV13, with 8 positions matching TRBD2. TRBJ2-7 matches the DNA end more closely, so the J call is doubtful. The CDR3 contains 15 residues. Germline V gives CDR1 PRHDT, CDR2 FYEKMQ (reference sequence). The CDR3 sequence: CASSLGPGGGNEQYF. CDR3 DNA sequence: TGTGCCAGCAGCTTAGGCCCCGGCGGGGGGAACGAGCAGTACTTC.

This clonotype has only a few counts. The V call is TRBV20-1, the J call TRBJ1-1; 7 nucleotides align to TRBD1. The CDR3 has 15 residues. Germline V gene lookup returns CDR1 DFQATT and CDR2 SNEGSKA (reference sequence). Trimming took 0 bases from V and 1 from J; bases not matched to a gene: 5. CDR3 amino acids: CSARDPQGKNTEAFF. The CDR3, as DNA: TGCAGTGCTAGAGATCCACAGGGGAAGAACACTGAAGCTTTCTTT.

This clonotype appeared a single time. This chain connects TRBV3-1 to TRBJ1-1; 8 bases line up with TRBD1. The J segment lost 2 bases and the V segment lost 1 base, leaving 3 bases of the junction unmatched. The CDR3 totals 15 residues. Germline V CDR1 and CDR2: LGHDT, YNNKEL (reference sequence). For the CDR3, the DNA is TGTGCCAGCAGCCAAGGTGGACAGGGAAACACTGAAGCTTTCTTT. This translates into CASSQGGQGNTEAFF.

This clonotype showed up just a few times. A much bigger clone sits one base away, suggesting this may be a read error. The chain couples TRBV6-2 or TRBV6-3 to TRBJ2-7; 11 bases fit TRBD2. Trimming at V came to 5 bases and at J to 3 bases, leaving 3 bases not matched to a gene. The germline CDR1 and CDR2 sequences are MNHEY and SVGEGT. CDR3 length equals 14 residues. DNA of the CDR3: TGTGCCAGCAGTGTAACTAGCGGGAGCTACGAGCAGTACTTC. This encodes CASSVTSGSYEQYF.

The V call is TRBV18, the J call TRBJ1-1, with D possibly TRBD1 on 5 matching bases. The CDR3 consists of 16 residues. Germline CDR1 reads KGHSH; CDR2 reads LQKENI. V lost 2 bases and J 4 bases, leaving 17 bases between the germline ends. CDR3 coding DNA: TGTGCCAGCTCACCAACCCGGGCGGCGGGGGGCACTGAAGCTTTCTTT. Translating gives CASSPTRAAGGTEAFF.

This sequence joins TRBV9 and TRBJ1-1, with a weak D call TRBD1 (5 bases). The CDR3 extends over 14 amino acids. CDR1 and CDR2 (germline): SGDLS, YYNGEE. The ends were cut back, 3 bases at V and 4 bases at J, with 13 bases in the middle. CDR3 DNA sequence: TGTGCCAGCAGCGCCCGAGTTGGGGGCACTGAAGCTTTCTTT. Translation gives CASSARVGGTEAFF.

On this clonotype: The germline gene is not matched at one end of the junction; a read error may be the cause. The chain employs TRBV7-2 and TRBJ2-6; tentatively, D is TRBD1 or TRBD2 (5 bases each). In germline, CDR1 is SGHTA, CDR2 FQGNSA. This CDR3 is built from 17 residues. CDR3 sequence: CASSWGPGRPGADVLTF. In DNA form, the CDR3 reads TGTGCCAGCAGCTGGGGACCAGGGAGACCTGGGGCCGACGTCCTGACTTTC. The full variable domain, rest sourced from reference TRBV7-2 and TRBJ2-6, is GAGVSQSPSNKVTEKGKDVELRCDPISGHTALYWYRQSLGQGLEFLIYFQGNSAPDKSGLPSDRFSAERTGGSVSTLTIQRTQQEDSAVYLCASSWGPGRPGADVLTFGAGSRLTVL.

V gene TRBV4-3 combines with J gene TRBJ2-5, with D possibly called TRBD1 or TRBD2 (5 bases each). The length of the CDR3 is 13 residues. From germline, CDR1 is LGHNA and CDR2 YSLEER. V was pared by 1 base and J by 3 bases, with 6 bases between. The CDR3 reads CASSQVGEETQYF. CDR3 bases: TGCGCCAGCAGCCAAGTGGGGGAAGAGACCCAGTACTTC.

This clonotype was counted between two and nine times. A read error may explain this, as a much larger clone is one base away. V and J are TRBV20-1 and TRBJ2-5, with 8 bases that match TRBD2. Near its end, the DNA agrees better with TRBJ2-1, so the J call may be wrong. Germline V lookup: CDR1 DFQATT, CDR2 SNEGSKA (reference sequence). The CDR3 spans 12 residues. The CDR3 loop reads CGATSDQETQFF. CDR3 in DNA: TGCGGGGCGACTAGCGACCAAGAGACCCAGTTCTTC.

The chain couples TRBV30 to TRBJ2-3, with D maybe TRBD2 (6 bases). CDR3 length: 15 residues. In germline, CDR1 is GTSNPN, CDR2 SVGIG (reference sequence). The germline V and J ends were trimmed by 3 bases and 2 bases, with 15 bases remaining between them. The CDR3 here is CAWSHPGLSTDTQYF. CDR3 nucleotide sequence: TGTGCCTGGAGCCATCCGGGACTGTCCACAGATACGCAGTATTTT.